This T cell receptor (beta chain) was documented in a study of Graves' ophthalmopathy and Graves' hyperthyroidism. Study-wide context: Investigators collected peripheral blood at initial diagnosis, before any treatment was given. Broader study findings: Classification of ophthalmopathy versus stable hyperthyroidism by a 13-signature model yielded around 91% sensitivity and approximately 80% specificity.

As for this clonotype: Its antigen is not identified.

Trimming cost V 6 bases and J 1 base; bases outside gene matches: 5. This CDR3 spans 14 amino acids. Germline assignment: CDR1 MDHEN and CDR2 SYDVKM. Investigators amplified TCR beta CDR3 regions from RNA transcripts. HTBI primers served in a first-round RT-PCR, which a second-round multiplex PCR followed. TCRdb redid the calling of the multiplex PCR reads with MiXCR, one entry per CDR3 protein. Among about 220,000 distinct CDR3 sequences, roughly 21% were seen once, and the ten largest hold 35% to 55%. Having ophthalmopathy, the donors showed moderate-to-severe activity, CAS ≥3 and NOSPECS ≥4, with disease lasting under 3 months. Exclusion criteria comprised other autoimmune diseases, uncontrolled infections, pregnancy or lactation in patients.

This clonotype was obtained from a woman aged 45-65 years with Graves' ophthalmopathy. Sequenced material: peripheral blood. The J gene is TRBJ2-7, the V gene TRBV28, with 8 bases aligning to TRBD1. The CDR3 DNA is TGTGCCAGCAGACGACAGGGGCTTTCCTACGAGCAGTACTTC. Its protein is CASRRQGLSYEQYF.